The present entry profiles one TCR beta chain with its context. Its antigen is still unknown. CDR1 and CDR2 (germline): SNHLY, FYNNEI. This CDR3 is 16 amino acids long. The ends were cut back, 6 bases at V and 1 base at J, with 15 bases in the middle. This specimen belongs to a study of CD8 T cells in ankylosing spondylitis. Study-level points and caveats: One TCR beta motif, made up of several highly homologous variants, appeared characteristic of ankylosing spondylitis blood. The authors reported significant enrichment of disease-linked clones in matched ankylosing spondylitis synovial fluid. Earlier literature documents some of the motif variants in reactive arthritis synovial fluid and blood.

5'-RACE, quantitative and with molecular barcodes, yielded the TCR beta libraries. MiXCR, applied by TCRdb to the 5' RACE reads, yields one record per CDR3 protein. This sample yields fewer than 500,000 distinct CDR3 sequences, of which 20% to 25% are seen a single time; about 17% belongs to the top ten. The receptor was isolated from a male donor with ankylosing spondylitis. The rearrangement joins TRBV2 to TRBJ2-2, with TRBD1 as a possible D gene (6 bases). The sequencing sample was made of blood, either unsorted or a sorted T cell fraction (not recorded which). CDR3 loop: CASSLQGRRNTGELFF. The CDR3 DNA reads as TGTGCCAGCAGCCTCCAGGGGCGCAGGAACACCGGGGAGCTGTTTTTT. The complete variable domain, with remaining parts taken from reference TRBV2 and TRBJ2-2, reads EPEVTQTPSHQVTQMGQEVILRCVPISNHLYFYWYRQILGQKVEFLVSFYNNEISEKSEIFDDQFSVERPDGSNFTLKIRSTKLEDSAMYFCASSLQGRRNTGELFFGEGSRLTVL.